The 18 T cell receptor beta chains reported below all come from one sample, sequenced in a study of a mutant IDH1 vaccine in newly diagnosed glioma. These receptors lack a known antigen. Clones were sequenced by immunoSEQ multiplex PCR, and TCRdb holds only the in-frame ones, with some missing. The sample yields 60,000 or so clones, about nine tenths seen once. Time point in this sample: week 11, during vaccination. Vaccine doses each comprised 300 ug of mutant IDH1 20-mer peptide, with topical imiquimod. Specimen: PBMCs, collected from a glioma patient whose treatment included an IDH1 peptide vaccine. These receptors were collected from a middle-aged man with glioma.

The rearrangement links TRBV7-9 to TRBJ2-7; 8 bases align to TRBD2. This CDR3 spans 12 amino acids. The V gene's germline CDR1 is SEHNR and CDR2 FQNEAQ (reference sequence). The junction had 1 base not matched to a gene; V was cut back by 8 bases and J by 1 base. The CDR3 coding sequence is TGTGCCAGCCGGGGGGGATCCTACGAGCAGTACGTC. Its translation is CASRGGSYEQYV.

The chain has TRBV10-3 and TRBJ2-2; 16 bases agree with TRBD2. Trimming removed 7 bases from V and 0 bases from J; junction bases left unmatched: 2. CDR1 is ENHRY, CDR2 SYGVKD, per germline. This CDR3 has 17 residues. CDR3 sequence: CAITGLAGGSNTGELFF. DNA of the CDR3: TGTGCCATCACGGGACTAGCGGGGGGGTCGAACACCGGGGAGCTGTTTTTT.

The genes are TRBV4-1 and TRBJ2-2; 8 nucleotides line up with TRBD2. Per germline, CDR1 MGHRA and CDR2 YSYEKL. The V gene end was trimmed by 3 bases and the J gene end by 5 bases; junction bases not matched to a gene: 8. The CDR3 runs 16 residues. In nucleotides, the CDR3 is TGCGCCAGCAGCCACGGGAGCGGGAGCCAGACCGGGGAGCTGTTTTTT. This gives the protein CASSHGSGSQTGELFF.

The gene calls are TRBV19 and TRBJ2-6, with 7 bases lining up with TRBD1. Losses at the gene ends were 7 bases for V and 4 bases for J; bases not matched to a gene: 4. CDR3 size: 14 residues. Germline V gene lookup returns CDR1 LNHDA and CDR2 SQIVND (reference sequence). The DNA of the CDR3 is TGTGCCAGTAAGACAGGGCCCGGGGCCAACGTCCTGACTTTC. It yields the protein CASKTGPGANVLTF.

This clone was counted a single time. CDR3 sequence: CASGASGGINEQFF. DNA for the CDR3: TGTGCCAGCGGGGCTAGCGGGGGTATCAATGAGCAGTTCTTC. The rearrangement links TRBV7-2 to TRBJ2-1, with 10 bases matching TRBD2. Germline V lookup: CDR1 SGHTA, CDR2 FQGNSA. This CDR3 is built from 14 residues. Trimming took 8 bases from V and 6 from J; bases not matched to a gene: 7.

V gene TRBV7-2 combines with J gene TRBJ1-5; TRBD1 matches at 11 bases. Germline CDR1 reads SGHTA; CDR2 reads FQGNSA. The trim removed 5 bases at V and 5 bases at J, leaving 5 bases unmatched. The CDR3 contains 15 residues. The DNA for the CDR3 is TGTGCCAGCAGCCTCAGGACAGGGGGCGATCAGCCCCAGCATTTT. It codes for CASSLRTGGDQPQHF.

The chain carries TRBV7-2 and TRBJ2-7; D call uncertain. There are 12 residues in the CDR3. The V end lost 5 bases, the J end lost 5 bases, and 10 bases lay between the germline ends. Germline V CDR1 and CDR2: SGHTA, FQGNSA. The CDR3 DNA reads TGTGCCAGCAGCATACAAGGAAACGAGCAGTACGTC. This sequence encodes CASSIQGNEQYV.

The V and J genes are TRBV6-6 and TRBJ2-7, with TRBD1 identical over 9 bases. This CDR3 is 16 amino acids long. Germline V lookup: CDR1 MNHNY, CDR2 SVGAGI (reference sequence). The ends lost 0 bases at V and 6 bases at J; junction bases unmatched: 9. The CDR3: CASSYSPGQGRVEQYF. Here the CDR3 DNA reads TGTGCCAGCAGTTACTCTCCGGGACAGGGAAGGGTCGAGCAGTACTTC.

The V call is TRBV7-8, the J call TRBJ2-7; tentative D call: TRBD2 (5 bases). With 2 bases removed from V and 3 bases from J, the gap between germline ends came to 8 bases. In germline, CDR1 is SGHVS, CDR2 FQNEAQ. CDR3 length: 13 amino acids. This chain's CDR3 is CASSLQRSYEQYF. In nucleotides, the CDR3 is TGTGCCAGCAGCTTACAGCGGAGCTACGAGCAGTACTTC.

The J gene is TRBJ1-1, the V gene TRBV6-5; D is perhaps TRBD1 (5 bases). The CDR3 has 13 residues. V lost 8 bases to trimming and J lost 7 bases, with 17 bases between them. The germline gives CDR1 MNHEY, CDR2 SVGAGI. CDR3 coding DNA: TGTGCCAGCCGTTTCGGGGGGACCGATGAAGCTTTCTTT. Translation gives CASRFGGTDEAFF.

V gene TRBV6-5 combines with J gene TRBJ1-3, with TRBD1 matching 7 bases. The length of the CDR3 is 12 residues. V dropped 6 bases and J dropped 4; count of bases not matched to a gene: 0. CDR1 and CDR2 (germline): MNHEY, SVGAGI. DNA of the CDR3: TGTGCCAGCAGGGGACAGGGAAACACCATATATTTT. Translated, it gives CASRGQGNTIYF.

V gene TRBV19 combines with J gene TRBJ1-6; no definite D call. From germline, CDR1 is LNHDA and CDR2 SQIVND (reference sequence). Trimming shortened V by 4 bases and J by 8 bases, and 15 bases separated the two germline ends. The length of the CDR3 is 15 residues. The CDR3 sequence: CASSSQTNRDSPLHF. CDR3 nucleotide sequence: TGTGCCAGTAGTAGCCAGACAAACCGGGATTCACCCCTCCACTTT.

The chain employs TRBV25-1 and TRBJ1-1; D remains ambiguous. The CDR3 loop spans 14 amino acids. Germline assignment: CDR1 MGHDK and CDR2 SYGVNS. The germline V and J ends were trimmed by 6 bases and 2 bases, with 13 bases remaining between them. This CDR3 reads CASSQTGLNTEAFF. The CDR3 DNA reads TGTGCCAGCAGCCAGACCGGGTTAAACACTGAAGCTTTCTTT.

This sequence joins TRBV5-5 and TRBJ2-3, with 7 nucleotides matching TRBD1. The CDR3 totals 16 residues. Germline V CDR1 and CDR2: SGHKS, YYEKEE (reference sequence). V was pared by 0 bases and J by 3 bases, with 7 bases of the junction left unmatched. In nucleotides, the CDR3 is TGTGCCAGCAGCTTGGTGGGGACAGCTACTACAGATACGCAGTATTTT. Translated: CASSLVGTATTDTQYF.

This sequence joins TRBV14 and TRBJ2-1; D is uncertain. This CDR3 has 12 amino acids. Per the germline V gene, CDR1 is SGHDN and CDR2 is FVKESK. Between the trimmed V and J ends, which lost 4 bases and 9 bases, there was a span of 10 bases. In nucleotides, the CDR3 is TGTGCCAGCAGCCTAGGGTTCAGTGAGCAGTTCTTC. Protein product: CASSLGFSEQFF. Full variable domain (rest looked up from reference TRBV14 and TRBJ2-1): EAGVTQFPSHSVIEKGQTVTLRCDPISGHDNLYWYRRVMGKEIKFLLHFVKESKQDESGMPNNRFLAERTGGTYSTLKVQPAELEDSGVYFCASSLGFSEQFFGPGTRLTVL.

The J gene is TRBJ2-7, the V gene TRBV7-2; D uncertain. CDR1 is SGHTA and CDR2 is FQGNSA in the germline V gene. This CDR3 comprises 13 residues. Trimming left V 5 bases short and J 4 bases short, with 12 bases between. The CDR3, as DNA: TGTGCCAGCAGCCCCGATACAAGATACGAGCAGTACTTC. It translates to CASSPDTRYEQYF.

Only one count was recorded for this clone. The chain has TRBV5-4 and TRBJ2-7; 10 bases fit TRBD1. V lost 5 bases and J lost 3; bases outside the gene matches: 5. The CDR3 spans 14 residues. Germline CDR1 SGHNT, CDR2 YYREEE (reference sequence). The CDR3, as DNA: TGTGCCAGCAGTCATGGGACAGGGGTCTACGAGCAGTACTTC. Residues: CASSHGTGVYEQYF.

The chain couples TRBV19 to TRBJ2-3; D remains unclear. The germline V gene has CDR1 LNHDA and CDR2 SQIVND (reference sequence). The CDR3 is 16 residues long. Deletions cut 5 bases from V and 4 bases from J, with 19 bases between. The CDR3: CASSSSHLRKADTQYF. The DNA of the CDR3 is TGTGCCAGTAGTTCGTCCCATCTTAGGAAAGCAGATACGCAGTATTTT.